Each of the 12 T cell receptor beta chains below was sequenced from the same sample in a study of a mutant IDH1 vaccine in newly diagnosed glioma. The time point denotes: week 11, during vaccination. Vaccine doses each comprised 300 ug of mutant IDH1 20-mer peptide, with topical imiquimod. These receptors have no known antigen. Here immunoSEQ multiplex PCR was the method, and the copy in TCRdb shows in-frame clones only, minus some. The repertoire includes about 32,000 clones, about 73% of them detected once, and about 25% sits in the top ten. The sequenced sample was PBMCs, obtained from a glioma patient whose treatment included an IDH1 peptide vaccine. The receptors shown here come from a man between 25 and 39 years old with glioma.

The CDR3 DNA follows: TGTGCCAGCAGCCCGACAGAAGGCCACGAGCAGTACTTC. Encoded protein: CASSPTEGHEQYF. V is TRBV5-4 and J is TRBJ2-7, with D perhaps TRBD1 (5 bases). The CDR3 sequence is 13 residues long. The V gene's germline CDR1 is SGHNT and CDR2 YYREEE (reference sequence). V was pared by 4 bases and J by 5 bases, with 13 bases between.

V and J are TRBV4-3 and TRBJ1-3, with a tentative D call TRBD1 (6 bases). Germline CDR1 LGHNA, CDR2 YSLEER. V was pared by 1 base and J by 2 bases, with 9 bases between. This CDR3 is built from 15 residues. The CDR3 region has the DNA TGCGCCAGCAGCCAAGGTAACAGGGCTGGAAACACCATATATTTT. Translating it yields CASSQGNRAGNTIYF.

The gene calls are TRBV7-9 and TRBJ2-2; D might be TRBD2 (6 bases). This CDR3 is 15 amino acids long. V was clipped by 6 bases and J by 0 bases, with 11 bases between them. CDR1 and CDR2 (germline): SEHNR, FQNEAQ (reference sequence). This chain's CDR3 is CASRLGGANTGELFF. In DNA, the CDR3 is TGTGCCAGCAGGCTTGGCGGGGCGAACACCGGGGAGCTGTTTTTT.

The sample holds a few counts of this clone. This chain uses TRBV12-1 with TRBJ2-7; the table's TRBD2 call for D was not verified on the DNA. TRBV12-1 is termed a pseudogene. CDR3 length: 15 residues. CDR3 residues: CASSFVPGRVNEQYF. CDR3 nucleotide sequence: TGTGCCAGCAGCTTTGTACCTGGCCGGGTGAACGAGCAGTACTTC.

This chain uses TRBV19 with TRBJ2-2; D gene uncertain. CDR1 is LNHDA and CDR2 is SQIVND in the germline V gene (reference sequence). V lost 8 bases and J 2 bases, leaving 12 bases between the germline ends. This CDR3 contains 14 residues. The CDR3 nucleotides read TGTGCCAGTGAGCCCGGGCTTAACACCGGGGAGCTGTTTTTT. Translating gives CASEPGLNTGELFF.

This chain links TRBV30 with TRBJ1-5; D ambiguous. CDR3 length: 14 amino acids. V gave up 2 bases and J gave up 4 bases, with 12 bases separating them. Germline CDR1 and CDR2: GTSNPN and SVGIG (reference sequence). DNA of the CDR3: TGTGCCTGGAGTCCGGGAACAGCTAATCAGCCCCAGCATTTT. It codes for CAWSPGTANQPQHF.

The V and J genes are TRBV5-1 and TRBJ2-7; 7 bases agree with TRBD1. The V and J ends lost 0 bases and 2 bases, in that order; junction bases with no gene match: 5. This CDR3 region has 15 residues. Germline V lookup: CDR1 SGHRS, CDR2 YFSETQ. Written as DNA, the CDR3 is TGCGCCAGCAGCTTGGATGGGACAGCTACCTACGAGCAGTACTTC. Its translation is CASSLDGTATYEQYF.

The chain uses TRBV6-5 and TRBJ2-1; TRBD2 agrees at 11 bases. The J segment lost 8 bases and the V segment lost 8 bases, leaving 8 bases of the junction unmatched. The CDR3 runs 14 residues. Germline assignment: CDR1 MNHEY and CDR2 SVGAGI. The DNA of the CDR3 is TGTGCCAGCTTCAATAGCGGGGGGGCAGATGAGCAGTTCTTC. As protein: CASFNSGGADEQFF.

This rearrangement joins TRBV19 to TRBJ2-7; D remains unclear. The CDR3 length is 14 residues. From germline, CDR1 is LNHDA and CDR2 SQIVND (reference sequence). Trimming removed 5 bases at V and 0 bases at J, with 11 bases between. CDR3 residues: CASSPRTASYEQYF. The CDR3 DNA sequence: TGTGCCAGTAGTCCCAGGACGGCCTCCTACGAGCAGTACTTC.

In its sample, this clone was seen a few times. The V gene is TRBV9, the J gene TRBJ1-5; D is unresolved. Germline CDR1 reads SGDLS; CDR2 reads YYNGEE. The CDR3 covers 14 residues. Trimming cost V 0 bases and J 3 bases, with 7 bases left between them. The CDR3 nucleotides read TGTGCCAGCAGCGTAGACCCTCTCAATCAGCCCCAGCATTTT. Protein sequence: CASSVDPLNQPQHF.

V gene TRBV6-1 combines with J gene TRBJ1-1, with TRBD1 matching 8 bases. The V gene's germline CDR1 is MNHNS and CDR2 SASEGT. The CDR3 loop spans 14 amino acids. J was trimmed by 3 bases and V by 6 bases; bases with no gene match: 6. As DNA, the CDR3 is TGTGCCAGCAGGTTGACAGGGGACTACACTGAAGCTTTCTTT. Translation gives CASRLTGDYTEAFF.

DNA of the CDR3: TGTGCCAGCGGGTCTTCTGTGAACACTGAAGCTTTCTTT. Translated: CASGSSVNTEAFF. The gene calls are TRBV6-5 and TRBJ1-1; D unclear. V lost 8 bases and J lost 0, with 10 bases in between. The CDR3 is 13 residues long. In germline, CDR1 is MNHEY, CDR2 SVGAGI.